This T cell receptor beta chain stems from a study of HIV-infected patients and healthy controls. This clonotype was detected many times. One entry per CDR3 protein results from TCRdb running MiXCR on the 5' RACE reads. There are 18,000 or so distinct CDR3 sequences in the sample; around a fifth occur only once, and roughly 31% lies in the top ten. The CDR3 has 14 amino acids. The V end lost 7 bases, the J end lost 0 bases, and 7 bases lay between the germline ends. Germline-derived CDR1 and CDR2 are SNHLY and FYNNEI. The sequence derives from a human donor in good health. V is TRBV2 and J is TRBJ2-6; D ambiguous. Specimen: CD8+ T cells from blood. The CDR3 DNA sequence: TGTGCCAGCACAGGTTTCTCTGGGGCCAACGTCCTGACTTTC. Its translation is CASTGFSGANVLTF. Drawing the rest from reference TRBV2 and TRBJ2-6, the complete variable domain is EPEVTQTPSHQVTQMGQEVILRCVPISNHLYFYWYRQILGQKVEFLVSFYNNEISEKSEIFDDQFSVERPDGSNFTLKIRSTKLEDSAMYFCASTGFSGANVLTFGAGSRLTVL.